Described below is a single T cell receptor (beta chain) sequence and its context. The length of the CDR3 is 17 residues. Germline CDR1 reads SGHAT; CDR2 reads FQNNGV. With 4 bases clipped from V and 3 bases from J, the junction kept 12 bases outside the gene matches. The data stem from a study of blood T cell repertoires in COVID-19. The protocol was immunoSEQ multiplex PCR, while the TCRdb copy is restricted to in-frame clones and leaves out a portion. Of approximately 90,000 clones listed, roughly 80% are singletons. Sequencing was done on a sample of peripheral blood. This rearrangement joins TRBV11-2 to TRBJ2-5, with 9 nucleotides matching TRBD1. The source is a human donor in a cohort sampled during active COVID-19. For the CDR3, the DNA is TGTGCCAGCAGCTCCCTCCGCGCGACAGGGGGTAAAGAGACCCAGTACTTC. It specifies CASSSLRATGGKETQYF.